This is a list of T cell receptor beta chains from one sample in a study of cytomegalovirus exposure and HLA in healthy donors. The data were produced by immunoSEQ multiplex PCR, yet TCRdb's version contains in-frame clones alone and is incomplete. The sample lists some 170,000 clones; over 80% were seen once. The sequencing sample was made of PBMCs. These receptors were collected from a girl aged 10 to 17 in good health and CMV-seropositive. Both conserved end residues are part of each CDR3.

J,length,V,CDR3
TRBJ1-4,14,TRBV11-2,CASSLDRDGEKLFF
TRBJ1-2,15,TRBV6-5,CASSVGDRGLYGYTF
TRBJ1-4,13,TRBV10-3,CAISERGNEKLFF
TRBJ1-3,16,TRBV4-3,CASSQDPGSRGNTIYF
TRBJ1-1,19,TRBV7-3,CASSPVVGTDHRKNTEAFF
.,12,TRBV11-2,CASRGGGIEQYF
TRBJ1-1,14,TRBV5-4,CASSFDRENTEAFF
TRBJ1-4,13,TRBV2,CASSEQGYEKLFF
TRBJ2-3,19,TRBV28,CASSSLGLAGGRAPDTQYF
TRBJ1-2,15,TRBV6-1,CASSEALGQNYGYTF
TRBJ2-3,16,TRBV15,CATSTGDRGLADTQYF
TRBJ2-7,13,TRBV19,CASSIQSAYEQYF
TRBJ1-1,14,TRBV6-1,CASSSRVGNTEAFF
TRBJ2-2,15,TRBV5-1,CASSLGLQGPGELFF
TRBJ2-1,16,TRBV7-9,CASSTPRQGVVNEQFF
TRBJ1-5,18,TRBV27,CASSRAPGQGISNQPQHF
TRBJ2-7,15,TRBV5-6,CASSLAWQDSYEQYF
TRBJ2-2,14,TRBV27,CASSLEGGLGELFF
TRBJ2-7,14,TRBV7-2,CASSLVGGTYEQYF
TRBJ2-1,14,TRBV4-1,CASSQAYVSNEQFF
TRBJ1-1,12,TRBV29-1,CSVRQGATEAFF
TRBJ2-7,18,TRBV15,CATSRSAGGTPKNYEQYF
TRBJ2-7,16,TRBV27,CASSFDPGTGLDEQYF
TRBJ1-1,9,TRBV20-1,CSASTGAFF
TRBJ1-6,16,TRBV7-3,CASSLVGQGRNSPLHF
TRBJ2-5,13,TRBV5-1,CASSLAQQETQYF
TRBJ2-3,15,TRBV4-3,CASSQDPLYTDTQYF
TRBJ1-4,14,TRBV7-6,CASSRDRVNEKLFF
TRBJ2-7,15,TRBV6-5,CASSFYSGTSGEQYF
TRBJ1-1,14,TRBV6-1,CASSEDRDNTEAFF
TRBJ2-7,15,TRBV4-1,CASSQGVGGRAEQYF
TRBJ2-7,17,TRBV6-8,CASSYTPSRLGGYEQYF
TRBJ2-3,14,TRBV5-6,CASSSLTGTDTQYF
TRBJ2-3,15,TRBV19,CASSTPGRSTDTQYF
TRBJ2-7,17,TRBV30,CAWSATVPWTSDNEQYF
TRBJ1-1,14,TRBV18,CASSPGGGNTEAFF
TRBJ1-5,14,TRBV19,CASSQGYSNQPQHF
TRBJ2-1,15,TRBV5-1,CASSGGTSGSDEQFF
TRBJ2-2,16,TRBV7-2,CASSPTSRLNTGELFF
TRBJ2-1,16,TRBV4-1,CASSQGANVAYNEQFF
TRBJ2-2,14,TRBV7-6,CASSLAQATGELFF
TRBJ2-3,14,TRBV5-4,CASSFVRGQNTQYF
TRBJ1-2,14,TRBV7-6,CASSLGEGVGGYTF
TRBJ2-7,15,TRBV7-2,CASSLSGTSGDEQYF
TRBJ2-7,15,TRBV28,CASSLWTGSAREQYF
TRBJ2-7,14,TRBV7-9,CASSWTENSYEQYF
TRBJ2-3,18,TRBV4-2,CASSQEFPGPGRADTQYF
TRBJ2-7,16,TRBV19,CASSKGDILGIYEQYF
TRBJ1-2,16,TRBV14,CASSQGIQGSNYGYTF
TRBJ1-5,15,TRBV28,CASSLSIGSNQPQHF
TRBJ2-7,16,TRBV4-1,CASSQLAGESSYEQYF
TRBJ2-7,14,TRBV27,CASSTGTGFYEQYF
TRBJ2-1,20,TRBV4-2,CASSQDVGLGGRSSYNEQFF
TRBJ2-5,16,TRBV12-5,CASGLVLTGVGETQYF